The next 4 T cell receptor beta chains were all read from a single sample in a study of T cell responses to AZD1222 COVID-19 vaccine. Assay used: immunoSEQ multiplex PCR; TCRdb lists only in-frame clones, some missing. This repertoire shows 80,000 to 95,000 clones, 80% to 90% found once; its top ten account for approximately 5.7%. The sample in question was peripheral blood, obtained on day 0 of AZD1222 vaccination. These receptor sequences come from an adult in good health.

This clone was counted between two and nine times. The J gene is TRBJ2-1, the V gene TRBV9, with D perhaps TRBD1 (5 bases). This CDR3 region has 16 residues. Trimming pared 1 base from V and 8 bases from J, leaving 19 bases between. The germline V gene encodes CDR1 SGDLS and CDR2 YYNGEE. CDR3 DNA: TGTGCCAGCAGCGTACGGATCAGGGATCAAGGGGATGAGCAGTTCTTC. It codes for CASSVRIRDQGDEQFF. The entire variable domain, with the rest obtained from reference TRBV9 and TRBJ2-1, is as follows: DSGVTQTPKHLITATGQRVTLRCSPRSGDLSVYWYQQSLDQGLQFLIQYYNGEERAKGNILERFSAQQFPDLHSELNLSSLELGDSALYFCASSVRIRDQGDEQFFGPGTRLTVL.

This chain connects TRBV13 to TRBJ1-1; D might be TRBD1 (5 bases). The V and J ends lost 5 bases and 0 bases respectively, with 10 bases between them. Germline V CDR1 and CDR2: PRHDT, FYEKMQ (reference sequence). The CDR3 covers 14 residues. The CDR3 is CASSRGRVNTEAFF. For the CDR3, the DNA is TGTGCCAGCAGCCGGGGGAGAGTGAACACTGAAGCTTTCTTT.

The genes are TRBV5-1 and TRBJ2-1; D is perhaps TRBD1 or TRBD2 (5 bases each). Trimming stripped 1 base from V and 0 bases from J, with 11 bases between. Germline V CDR1 and CDR2: SGHRS, YFSETQ. The CDR3 loop spans 16 amino acids. CDR3 region: CASSLTSGSSYNEQFF. The CDR3 region has the DNA TGCGCCAGCAGCTTGACCTCAGGGAGCTCCTACAATGAGCAGTTCTTC.

This chain connects TRBV11-3 to TRBJ2-1; 9 bases are shared with TRBD2. Germline trimming cut 5 bases from V and 8 bases from J; bases unmatched to any gene: 13. The CDR3 spans 16 residues. Germline CDR1 is SGHNT and CDR2 is YENEEA. CDR3: CASSRRRGGGEDEQFF. Written as DNA, the CDR3 is TGTGCCAGCAGCCGCCGTCGGGGCGGGGGGGAGGATGAGCAGTTCTTC.